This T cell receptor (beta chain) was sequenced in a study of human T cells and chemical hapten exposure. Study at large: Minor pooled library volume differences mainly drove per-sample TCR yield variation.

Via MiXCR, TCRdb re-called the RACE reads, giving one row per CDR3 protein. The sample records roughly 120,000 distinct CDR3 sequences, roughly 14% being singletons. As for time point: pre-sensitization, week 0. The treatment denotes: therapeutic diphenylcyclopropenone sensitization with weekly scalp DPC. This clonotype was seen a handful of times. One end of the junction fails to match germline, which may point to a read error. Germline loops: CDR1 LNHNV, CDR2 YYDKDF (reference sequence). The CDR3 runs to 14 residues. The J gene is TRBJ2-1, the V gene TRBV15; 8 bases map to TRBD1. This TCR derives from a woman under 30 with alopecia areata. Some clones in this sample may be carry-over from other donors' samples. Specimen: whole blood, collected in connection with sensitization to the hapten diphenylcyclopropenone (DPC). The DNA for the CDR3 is TGTGCCACCAGCGGAGACAGGGGAGGCAATGAGCAGTTCTTC. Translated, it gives CATSGDRGGNEQFF.